This entry lists 16 T cell receptor beta chains sequenced from one sample in a study of vaccination and CD4 T cells after COVID-19. The Oncomine TCR Beta short-read assay was what sequenced the DNA obtained from cultured CD4+ T cells. MiXCR was run by TCRdb on the PCR reads, yielding one entry per CDR3 protein. The data show about 15,000 distinct CDR3 sequences, less than 30% seen once. The sample's treatment: roughly 10-day PBMC culture with coronavirus spike peptide pools or control peptides (ViraFEST assay). For these receptors, no antigen is known. Sequencing was performed on cultured CD4+ T cells from blood. The receptor set was obtained from a human donor with COVID-19.

The rearrangement uses TRBV6-1 and TRBJ2-7, with D possibly matching TRBD2 (5 bases). This CDR3 spans 18 amino acids. V was clipped by 6 bases and J by 6 bases, with 30 bases between them. CDR1 is MNHNS, CDR2 SASEGT, per germline. The DNA for the CDR3 is TGTGCCAGCAGCCAGGACCCCCGCTCTGGTAGCTTGGACTCCGAGCAGTACTTC. Translated: CASSQDPRSGSLDSEQYF.

This clonotype has a handful of counts. This sequence joins TRBV20-1 and TRBJ2-5, with D possibly TRBD2 on 7 matching bases. The CDR3 extends over 15 amino acids. The V and J ends lost 3 bases and 5 bases respectively, with 19 bases between them. The germline gives CDR1 DFQATT, CDR2 SNEGSKA (reference sequence). For the CDR3, the DNA is TGCAGTGCTAGGGCCCCTAGAGGGGGGGCTGAGACCCAGTACTTC. Protein: CSARAPRGGAETQYF.

The chain has TRBV12-3 or TRBV12-4 and TRBJ2-2; 9 bases line up with TRBD2. The CDR3 is made up of 15 amino acids. The V and J ends lost 2 bases and 5 bases, in that order; junction bases with no gene match: 3. The CDR3 DNA sequence: TGTGCCAGCAGTTTACTAGCGGGGAGGACCGGGGAGCTGTTTTTT. This translates into CASSLLAGRTGELFF.

The gene calls are TRBV28 and TRBJ2-7; possibly TRBD1 or TRBD2 for D (5 bases each). Germline-derived CDR1 and CDR2 are MDHEN and SYDVKM. Trimming pared 7 bases from V and 5 bases from J, leaving 12 bases between. This CDR3 is 12 amino acids long. CDR3 sequence: CASTGTEDEQYF. Written as DNA, the CDR3 is TGTGCCAGCACGGGGACCGAGGACGAGCAGTACTTC. The full variable domain, completed using reference TRBV28 and TRBJ2-7, is DVKVTQSSRYLVKRTGEKVFLECVQDMDHENMFWYRQDPGLGLRLIYFSYDVKMKEKGDIPEGYSVSREKKERFSLILESASTNQTSMYLCASTGTEDEQYFGPGTRLTVT.

The table lists this clonotype with a few counts. This chain links TRBV20-1 with TRBJ1-4, with D perhaps matching TRBD1 (6 bases). Trimming pared 5 bases from V and 6 bases from J, leaving 13 bases between. The CDR3 sequence is 13 residues long. CDR1 is DFQATT, CDR2 SNEGSKA, per germline (reference sequence). This CDR3 reads CSAARGMYEKLFF. CDR3 nucleotides: TGCAGTGCTGCCAGGGGAATGTATGAAAAACTGTTTTTT.

This clonotype was counted a few times. V and J are TRBV11-2 and TRBJ2-5, with 7 bases matching TRBD2. J was trimmed by 2 bases and V by 2 bases; bases with no gene match: 5. The CDR3 is 15 amino acids. The germline gives CDR1 SGHAT, CDR2 FQNNGV. CDR3 coding DNA: TGTGCCAGCAGCTTATCAGCGGGGAGACAAGAGACCCAGTACTTC. Encoded protein: CASSLSAGRQETQYF. Variable domain in full (rest from reference TRBV11-2 and TRBJ2-5): EAGVAQSPRYKIIEKRQSVAFWCNPISGHATLYWYQQILGQGPKLLIQFQNNGVVDDSQLPKDRFSAERLKGVDSTLKIQPAKLEDSAVYLCASSLSAGRQETQYFGPGTRLLVL.

In this sample, this clonotype turned up a few times. This chain links TRBV2 with TRBJ2-1; weak D call: TRBD1 (7 bases). Trimming removed 8 bases from V and 6 bases from J, with 17 bases in between. CDR1 and CDR2 from the germline V gene are SNHLY and FYNNEI. The CDR3 is made up of 14 amino acids. Here the CDR3 reads CASGRRGQSNEQFF. CDR3 bases: TGTGCCAGCGGGCGGAGGGGGCAAAGCAATGAGCAGTTCTTC.

J is TRBJ1-2 and V is TRBV6-1; perhaps TRBD1 as D (6 bases). Germline values: CDR1 MNHNS, CDR2 SASEGT. CDR3 length: 16 amino acids. Deletions cut 2 bases from V and 5 bases from J, with 18 bases between. The DNA for the CDR3 is TGTGCCAGCAGTGAAATTGCGGCAGGGGCACGGTATGGCTACACCTTC. Encoded protein: CASSEIAAGARYGYTF.

The sample holds a few counts of this clonotype. This chain joins TRBV20-1 and TRBJ2-5, with a tentative D call TRBD2 (5 bases). Germline assignment: CDR1 DFQATT and CDR2 SNEGSKA (reference sequence). The CDR3 covers 13 residues. The V end was cut by 3 bases, the J end by 1 base, with 9 bases between. As DNA, the CDR3 is TGCAGTGCTAGGGCACTAGGCCAAGAGACCCAGTACTTC. Protein: CSARALGQETQYF.

This clonotype was seen a handful of times. This chain connects TRBV6-2 or TRBV6-3 to TRBJ2-7, with D possibly being TRBD1 or TRBD2 (5 bases each). CDR1 is MNHEY and CDR2 is SVGEGT in the germline V gene. The CDR3 runs 13 residues. V lost 5 bases to trimming and J lost 2 bases, with 10 bases between them. CDR3 DNA sequence: TGTGCCAGCAGTGAGACGGGACCCTACGAGCAGTACTTC. Protein: CASSETGPYEQYF.

This clonotype has more than one count but fewer than ten. The CDR3 spells CASRDITYEQYF. The CDR3, as DNA: TGTGCCAGTAGGGACATCACCTACGAGCAGTACTTC. The chain carries TRBV19 and TRBJ2-7, with D maybe TRBD1 (5 bases). Germline V gives CDR1 LNHDA, CDR2 SQIVND (reference sequence). CDR3 length: 12 amino acids. The V and J ends lost 6 bases and 2 bases respectively, with 8 bases between them.

This clonotype is medium-sized by share. The genes are TRBV20-1 and TRBJ2-2, with 8 bases matching TRBD1. The CDR3 extends over 17 amino acids. CDR1 DFQATT and CDR2 SNEGSKA come from the germline V gene (reference sequence). J gave up 1 base and V 0 bases, and 7 bases lay outside the gene matches. This CDR3 reads CSARDRRTGQNTGELFF. In DNA, the CDR3 is TGCAGTGCTAGAGATCGAAGGACAGGGCAGAACACCGGGGAGCTGTTTTTT.

The chain has TRBV23-1 and TRBJ2-3; no definite D call. TRBV23-1 is given ORF status, its function remaining uncertain. This CDR3 spans 13 amino acids. Trimming took 2 bases from V and 3 from J, leaving 6 bases between them. CDR3 DNA: TGCGCCAGCAGTCAAACAGCTACAGATACGCAGTATTTT. It yields the protein CASSQTATDTQYF.

This clonotype was counted only a few times. This chain connects TRBV24-1 to TRBJ1-6, with D possibly matching TRBD1 (6 bases). V dropped 7 bases and J dropped 5 bases, with 8 bases sitting between them. Germline values: CDR1 KGHDR, CDR2 SFDVKD. This CDR3 contains 13 residues. The CDR3 DNA reads as TGTGCCACCAGGGACAGAGATAATTCACCCCTCCACTTT. This gives the protein CATRDRDNSPLHF.

The chain couples TRBV24-1 to TRBJ2-3; 10 bases match TRBD1. Germline-derived CDR1 and CDR2 are KGHDR and SFDVKD. J gave up 6 bases and V 3 bases, and 5 bases lay outside the gene matches. CDR3 length: 15 residues. The chain's CDR3 is CATSDRGTGVDTQYF. CDR3 DNA: TGTGCCACCAGTGATCGAGGGACAGGGGTTGATACGCAGTATTTT.

This clonotype rates as medium-sized. The genes are TRBV7-8 and TRBJ1-5; 7 nucleotides match TRBD1. Germline CDR1 is SGHVS and CDR2 is FQNEAQ. This CDR3 is built from 19 residues. Trimming took 3 bases from V and 2 from J; bases not matched to a gene: 16. The CDR3 sequence: CASSFRGGREVVRNQPQHF. CDR3 sequence (DNA): TGTGCCAGCAGCTTTCGAGGGGGCAGGGAGGTTGTTCGCAATCAGCCCCAGCATTTT.